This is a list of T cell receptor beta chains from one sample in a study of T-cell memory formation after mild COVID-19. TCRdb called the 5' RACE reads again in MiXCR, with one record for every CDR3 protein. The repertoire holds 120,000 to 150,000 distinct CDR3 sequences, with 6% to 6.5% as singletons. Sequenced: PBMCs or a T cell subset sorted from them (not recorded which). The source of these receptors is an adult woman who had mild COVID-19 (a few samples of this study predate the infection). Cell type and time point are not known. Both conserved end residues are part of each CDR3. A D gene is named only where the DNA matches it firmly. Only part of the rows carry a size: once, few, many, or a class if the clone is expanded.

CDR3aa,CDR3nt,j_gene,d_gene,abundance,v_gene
CASSYDGNQPQHF,TGTGCCAGCAGTTACGATGGCAATCAGCCCCAGCATTTT,TRBJ1-5,.,.,TRBV6-2/TRBV6-3
CASSTRDRALYNEQFF,TGTGCCAGCAGTACTAGGGACAGGGCCCTCTACAATGAGCAGTTCTTC,TRBJ2-1,TRBD1,.,TRBV6-2/TRBV6-3
CASSLDREQFF,TGCGCCAGCAGCTTGGACCGAGAGCAGTTCTTC,TRBJ2-1,.,many,TRBV5-1
CASSQERQTIYNEQFF,TGTGCCAGCAGCCAAGAAAGGCAGACCATCTACAATGAGCAGTTCTTC,TRBJ2-1,.,.,TRBV4-2
CSVERLLPGEQYF,TGCAGCGTTGAAAGGCTACTCCCAGGCGAGCAGTACTTC,TRBJ2-7,.,many,TRBV29-1
CASSRGNYGYTF,TGTGCCAGCAGTCGAGGGAACTATGGCTACACCTTC,TRBJ1-2,.,few,TRBV6-5
CASRVSASTDTQYF,TGTGCCAGCAGGGTTAGCGCCAGCACAGATACGCAGTATTTT,TRBJ2-3,.,.,TRBV4-2
CAWIPEGLRGYTF,TGTGCCTGGATCCCTGAGGGGCTCCGAGGCTACACCTTC,TRBJ1-2,.,many,TRBV30
CASSEWYQPQHF,TGTGCCAGCAGTGAATGGTATCAGCCCCAGCATTTT,TRBJ1-5,.,many,TRBV6-1
CASSLANRVVYEKLFF,TGTGCCAGCAGCTTAGCGAACAGGGTAGTGTATGAAAAACTGTTTTTT,TRBJ1-4,.,many,TRBV7-9
CASSYPPGTSNNEQFF,TGTGCCAGCAGTTACCCACCCGGGACTTCCAACAATGAGCAGTTCTTC,TRBJ2-1,.,many,TRBV6-2/TRBV6-3
CASSSDSDNSPLHF,TGCGCCAGCAGCTCCGACAGCGATAATTCACCCCTCCACTTT,TRBJ1-6,.,.,TRBV5-1
CASSLFSGNSNQPQHF,TGTGCCAGCAGTTTATTTTCAGGGAATAGCAATCAGCCCCAGCATTTT,TRBJ1-5,.,few,TRBV12-3/TRBV12-4
CASSSGLPGDTQYF,TGTGCCAGCAGCTCGGGCCTCCCTGGGGATACGCAGTATTTT,TRBJ2-3,.,many,TRBV7-6
CASSSTPDSGEKLFF,TGTGCCAGCAGCTCCACCCCGGACAGTGGTGAAAAACTGTTTTTT,TRBJ1-4,.,.,TRBV9
CASSIDPTTDTQYF,TGTGCCAGTAGTATAGACCCCACTACAGATACGCAGTATTTT,TRBJ2-3,.,many,TRBV19
CATSDRAGGEQYF,TGTGCCACCAGTGATCGGGCAGGGGGCGAGCAGTACTTC,TRBJ2-7,TRBD1,many,TRBV24-1
CASKGLAELQETQYF,TGTGCCAGTAAAGGACTAGCCGAGTTGCAAGAGACCCAGTACTTC,TRBJ2-5,TRBD2,many,TRBV6-5
CASKRAGANTGELFF,TGCGCCAGCAAACGAGCGGGGGCGAACACCGGGGAGCTGTTTTTT,TRBJ2-2,TRBD2,.,TRBV5-1
CATSEGGTGQETQYF,TGTGCCACCAGTGAGGGTGGGACAGGGCAAGAGACCCAGTACTTC,TRBJ2-5,TRBD1,many,TRBV24-1
CAIARTYEQYF,TGTGCCATCGCCCGGACTTACGAGCAGTACTTC,TRBJ2-7,.,many,TRBV10-3
CASSQAKSTINYGYTF,TGCGCCAGCAGCCAAGCTAAGTCCACCATTAACTATGGCTACACCTTC,TRBJ1-2,.,few,TRBV4-1
CATSRVPGAGQRQHF,TGTGCCACCAGCAGAGTCCCCGGAGCCGGACAGCGGCAACATTTT,TRBJ1-5,.,.,TRBV15
CASSLESAPGTDTQYF,TGTGCCAGCAGCTTAGAATCTGCTCCTGGCACAGATACGCAGTATTTT,TRBJ2-3,.,few,TRBV7-2
CASSLRSGANVLTF,TGTGCCAGCAGTTTACGGTCTGGGGCCAACGTCCTGACTTTC,TRBJ2-6,.,few,TRBV27
CASSETQGYGETQYF,TGCGCCAGCAGCGAGACTCAGGGTTACGGAGAGACCCAGTACTTC,TRBJ2-5,.,many,TRBV5-1
CATSDSDGSTNEKLFF,TGTGCCACCAGTGATTCGGACGGCTCAACTAATGAAAAACTGTTTTTT,TRBJ1-4,.,few,TRBV24-1
CASSPRVGLAEPYEQYF,TGTGCCAGCAGCCCAAGGGTCGGACTAGCGGAACCCTACGAGCAGTACTTC,TRBJ2-7,TRBD2,many,TRBV27
CASSPSGQGFWEQYF,TGTGCCAGCAGTCCATCGGGACAGGGGTTTTGGGAGCAGTACTTC,TRBJ2-7,TRBD1,many,TRBV6-5
CASSPTGGRTENSPLHF,TGTGCCAGCAGTCCCACCGGGGGGAGGACGGAGAATTCACCCCTCCACTTT,TRBJ1-6,.,many,TRBV12-3/TRBV12-4
CASSYTGLAGFSYEQYF,TGTGCCAGCAGTTATACCGGACTAGCGGGTTTCTCCTACGAGCAGTACTTC,TRBJ2-7,TRBD2,few,TRBV6-2/TRBV6-3
CATSDLAREETQYF,TGTGCCACCAGTGATTTGGCCAGGGAAGAGACCCAGTACTTC,TRBJ2-5,.,few,TRBV24-1
CASSQGGSGANVLTF,TGTGCCAGCAGCCAAGGGGGGTCTGGGGCCAACGTCCTGACTTTC,TRBJ2-6,.,many,TRBV4-3
CASSEGTRTRYTQYF,TGTGCCAGCAGTGAGGGGACACGCACCCGTTATACGCAGTATTTT,TRBJ2-3,.,many,TRBV6-4
CASSPGQIRTDTQYF,TGTGCCAGCAGCCCGGGACAGATACGCACAGATACGCAGTATTTT,TRBJ2-3,TRBD1,many,TRBV2
CASSPPGRGETQYF,TGTGCCAGCAGCCCGCCAGGACGGGGAGAGACCCAGTACTTC,TRBJ2-5,.,.,TRBV7-9
CASRRREAYNEQFF,TGTGCCAGCAGGCGGCGGGAAGCCTACAATGAGCAGTTCTTC,TRBJ2-1,.,few,TRBV2
CASSQVETATYEQYF,TGCGCCAGCAGCCAAGTCGAGACCGCGACCTACGAGCAGTACTTC,TRBJ2-7,.,.,TRBV4-1
CATSDFLRDQETQYF,TGTGCCACCAGTGATTTTTTACGGGACCAAGAGACCCAGTACTTC,TRBJ2-5,.,many,TRBV24-1
CASSREGNSETQYF,TGTGCCAGTAGTAGAGAGGGGAATTCGGAGACCCAGTACTTC,TRBJ2-5,.,.,TRBV19
CASSPPSVAQAAQYF,TGTGCCAGCTCACCACCGTCGGTTGCACAGGCGGCCCAGTACTTC,TRBJ2-5,.,many,TRBV18
CASSPAGGTTDTQYF,TGTGCCAGCAGCCCAGCGGGAGGGACCACAGATACGCAGTATTTT,TRBJ2-3,TRBD2,many,TRBV7-3
CASSRTSGPYEQYF,TGTGCCAGCAGTAGGACTAGCGGACCCTACGAGCAGTACTTC,TRBJ2-7,TRBD2,.,TRBV12-3/TRBV12-4
CASCSSGRATDTQYF,TGTGCCAGCTGTTCTAGCGGGAGGGCCACAGATACGCAGTATTTT,TRBJ2-3,TRBD2,.,TRBV9
CASSPLGEQYF,TGCGCCAGCAGCCCCCTCGGAGAGCAGTACTTC,TRBJ2-7,.,.,TRBV5-1
CASSLTSGRAGNKNIQYF,TGTGCCAGCAGCTTGACTAGCGGGAGGGCGGGGAACAAAAACATTCAGTACTTC,TRBJ2-4,TRBD2,.,TRBV7-2
CASSRTAAADTQYF,TGCGCCAGCAGCCGAACAGCCGCAGCAGATACGCAGTATTTT,TRBJ2-3,.,few,TRBV5-1
CASSKRGPYEQYF,TGTGCCAGCAGCAAGCGGGGCCCCTACGAGCAGTACTTC,TRBJ2-7,TRBD2,.,TRBV9
CASSQDPGGGPLHF,TGTGCCAGCAGCCAAGATCCGGGGGGGGGACCCCTCCACTTT,TRBJ1-6,.,.,TRBV4-2
CASSQEAGQSFVNYGYTF,TGCGCCAGCAGCCAAGAGGCGGGACAGTCCTTTGTTAACTATGGCTACACCTTC,TRBJ1-2,TRBD1,many,TRBV4-1
CASSLASGAPYEQYF,TGCGCCAGCAGCTTGGCTAGCGGGGCACCCTACGAGCAGTACTTC,TRBJ2-7,TRBD2,many,TRBV5-1
CASSAYGRAVGGEQYF,TGTGCCAGCTCCGCCTACGGCAGGGCCGTAGGGGGAGAGCAGTACTTC,TRBJ2-7,.,.,TRBV18
CASSPGLAGSDTQYF,TGTGCCAGCAGCCCGGGACTAGCGGGATCAGATACGCAGTATTTT,TRBJ2-3,TRBD2,many,TRBV7-9
CASSRDSNSYEQYF,TGTGCCAGCAGTAGGGACAGCAACTCCTACGAGCAGTACTTC,TRBJ2-7,TRBD1,few,TRBV12-3/TRBV12-4
CASSYPTGLAGVSEQYF,TGTGCCAGCAGTTACCCAACGGGACTAGCGGGAGTAAGCGAGCAGTACTTC,TRBJ2-7,TRBD2,few,TRBV6-2/TRBV6-3
CASGRSQETQYF,TGTGCCAGCGGACGATCCCAAGAGACCCAGTACTTC,TRBJ2-5,.,many,TRBV4-2